Listed here are 19 T cell receptor beta chains from one sample, sequenced in a study of cytotoxic CD8 clonotypes in ibrutinib-treated CLL. Measured with immunoSEQ multiplex PCR; TCRdb has only the in-frame clones, and not every one. The table lists about 140,000 clones, 80% of them singletons. The specimen was PBMCs, collected after 36 months of ibrutinib treatment. These receptors were taken from a human donor with chronic lymphocytic leukemia.

CDR3 region: CASSPGQGGSTGELFF. DNA for the CDR3: TGTGCCAGCAGCCCTGGACAGGGAGGGTCCACCGGGGAGCTGTTTTTT. The rearrangement links TRBV5-8 to TRBJ2-2; possibly TRBD1 for D (8 bases). V was shortened by 4 bases and J by 4 bases, with 17 bases between the two germline ends. CDR1 and CDR2 (germline): SGHTS, YDEGEE. CDR3 length: 16 residues.

V is TRBV7-2 and J is TRBJ1-1; D is ambiguous. The length of the CDR3 is 16 residues. V was shortened by 5 bases and J by 0 bases, with 16 bases between the two germline ends. Germline-derived CDR1 and CDR2 are SGHTA and FQGNSA. CDR3 nucleotides: TGTGCCAGCAGCCTATTGGTTCTGTTGTTGAACACTGAAGCTTTCTTT. As protein: CASSLLVLLLNTEAFF.

The chain recombines TRBV15 with TRBJ2-3; 8 positions match TRBD2. Losses at the gene ends were 0 bases for V and 0 bases for J; bases not matched to a gene: 11. CDR3 length: 19 residues. CDR1 is LNHNV and CDR2 is YYDKDF in the germline V gene (reference sequence). CDR3 sequence reads: CATSREYWSSGQSTDTQYF. In DNA form, the CDR3 reads TGTGCCACCAGCAGAGAATATTGGTCTAGCGGGCAAAGCACAGATACGCAGTATTTT.

The chain uses TRBV7-2 and TRBJ2-7; a possible D gene is TRBD1 (7 bases). The ends were cut back, 0 bases at V and 4 bases at J, with 13 bases in the middle. The CDR3 runs to 15 residues. The V gene's germline CDR1 is SGHTA and CDR2 FQGNSA. CDR3 nucleotide sequence: TGTGCCAGCAGCTTAGCGGAGGGGGCGCTTTACGAGCAGTACTTC. Translation gives CASSLAEGALYEQYF.

The V gene is TRBV16, the J gene TRBJ1-5, with TRBD1 matching 7 bases. The CDR3 runs to 15 residues. J gave up 4 bases and V 6 bases, and 9 bases lay outside the gene matches. CDR1 and CDR2 from the germline V gene are KGHSY and FQNENV. CDR3 in DNA: TGTGCCAGCAGTCCCCCGGGACAGAGAAATCAGCCCCAGCATTTT. Its protein product is CASSPPGQRNQPQHF. Full variable domain (missing parts from reference TRBV16 and TRBJ1-5): GEEVAQTPKHLVRGEGQKAKLYCAPIKGHSYVFWYQQVLKNEFKFLISFQNENVFDETGMPKERFSAKCLPNSPCSLEIQATKLEDSAVYFCASSPPGQRNQPQHFGDGTRLSIL.

The chain is built from TRBV11-2 and TRBJ2-7, with D perhaps TRBD1 (7 bases). The CDR3 has 16 amino acids. Germline V lookup: CDR1 SGHAT, CDR2 FQNNGV. Between the trimmed V and J ends, which lost 1 base and 3 bases, there was a span of 16 bases. This CDR3 reads CASSLARGEWGYEQYF. In nucleotides, the CDR3 is TGTGCCAGCAGCTTAGCCAGGGGGGAATGGGGCTACGAGCAGTACTTC.

The chain carries TRBV27 and TRBJ2-6, with no clear D. Trimming took 3 bases from V and 0 from J, leaving 9 bases between them. Germline-derived CDR1 and CDR2 are MNHEY and SMNVEV (reference sequence). This CDR3 is 16 amino acids long. The CDR3 DNA reads TGTGCCAGCAGTTTGCTCGTTGGCTCTGGGGCCAACGTCCTGACTTTC. Amino acids: CASSLLVGSGANVLTF.

J is TRBJ2-5 and V is TRBV5-6; weak D call: TRBD2 (5 bases). V gave up 6 bases and J gave up 2 bases, with 20 bases separating them. The CDR3 is 16 residues long. In germline, CDR1 is SGHDT, CDR2 YYEEEE. CDR3 region: CASNQVEAGLQETQYF. The CDR3 nucleotides are TGTGCCAGCAACCAAGTGGAGGCCGGGTTGCAAGAGACCCAGTACTTC.

The chain employs TRBV15 and TRBJ1-1; TRBD1 matches 10 bases. The germline gives CDR1 LNHNV, CDR2 YYDKDF (reference sequence). V shed 4 bases and J 5 bases; nucleotides not matched to a gene: 7. This CDR3 is built from 15 residues. The CDR3 DNA reads as TGTGCCACCAGCACGCGACAGGGGGCTTGGACTGAAGCTTTCTTT. Its protein is CATSTRQGAWTEAFF.

J is TRBJ2-1 and V is TRBV7-9; maybe TRBD2 (6 bases). CDR1 is SEHNR and CDR2 is FQNEAQ in the germline V gene (reference sequence). V lost 5 bases to trimming and J lost 8 bases, with 22 bases between them. This CDR3 has 16 amino acids. The CDR3 protein is CASSPTRLGQHDEQFF. The CDR3 region has the DNA TGTGCCAGCAGCCCGACCCGACTAGGGCAGCACGATGAGCAGTTCTTC.

This clone was detected only a few times. The chain employs TRBV28 and TRBJ2-7, with D hard to call. The CDR3 has 12 residues. Per germline, CDR1 MDHEN and CDR2 SYDVKM. Trimming left V 6 bases short and J 2 bases short, with 8 bases between. The CDR3 DNA reads TGTGCCAGCAGGGGCAGCCCCTACGAGCAGTACTTC. Amino acids: CASRGSPYEQYF.

The V gene is TRBV20-1, the J gene TRBJ2-4, with D tentatively TRBD1 or TRBD2 (5 bases each). CDR1 is DFQATT and CDR2 is SNEGSKA in the germline V gene (reference sequence). Trimming pared 6 bases from V and 14 bases from J, leaving 17 bases between. The CDR3 totals 11 residues. The CDR3 region has the DNA TGCAGTGCGCCGCTGGGGGTATGGAAGTACTTC. Protein product: CSAPLGVWKYF.

The chain has TRBV10-2 and TRBJ2-7, with 7 bases lining up with TRBD1. Trimming cost V 4 bases and J 3 bases; bases outside gene matches: 27. Per germline, CDR1 WSHSY and CDR2 SAAADI. CDR3 size: 21 residues. The CDR3 region has the DNA TGCGCCAGCAGTGGTCCCCTTAGGCAGGTGTCGGTAGACAGGGCCTTCTACGAGCAGTACTTC. It yields the protein CASSGPLRQVSVDRAFYEQYF.

This sequence joins TRBV10-3 and TRBJ2-7; a possible D gene is TRBD1 (5 bases). Trimming took off 3 bases at V and 3 bases at J, with 6 bases between the two ends. CDR3 length: 12 amino acids. In germline, CDR1 is ENHRY, CDR2 SYGVKD. The chain's CDR3 is CAISEDSYEQYF. The CDR3 DNA sequence: TGTGCCATCAGTGAAGACAGCTACGAGCAGTACTTC.

The chain links TRBV19 to TRBJ1-1; D perhaps matches TRBD1 (5 bases). The germline CDR1 and CDR2 sequences are LNHDA and SQIVND (reference sequence). The CDR3 runs 16 residues. The V end lost 0 bases, the J end lost 4 bases, and 15 bases lay between the germline ends. CDR3 DNA sequence: TGTGCCAGTAGTATAGATCGGCAGGCGGGGACCACTGAAGCTTTCTTT. Encoded protein: CASSIDRQAGTTEAFF.

This chain joins TRBV10-1 and TRBJ1-5, with D possibly matching TRBD1 (6 bases). V was trimmed by 5 bases and J by 0 bases, leaving 20 bases between them. The CDR3 has 18 residues. Germline V gives CDR1 WNHNN, CDR2 SYGVQD (reference sequence). The CDR3 loop reads CASSTAPRGLLSNQPQHF. The DNA of the CDR3 is TGCGCCAGCAGTACCGCCCCCAGGGGTCTGCTTAGCAATCAGCCCCAGCATTTT.

This chain joins TRBV5-6 and TRBJ2-2, with TRBD1 as a possible D gene (6 bases). From germline, CDR1 is SGHDT and CDR2 YYEEEE. The length of the CDR3 is 16 residues. Trimming stripped 0 bases from V and 5 bases from J, with 14 bases between. CDR3 coding DNA: TGTGCCAGCAGCTTGGGACAGGTATTCGGAACCGGGGAGCTGTTTTTT. Its translation: CASSLGQVFGTGELFF.

This chain uses TRBV7-3 with TRBJ2-7; perhaps TRBD2 as D (5 bases). The CDR3 contains 15 residues. CDR1 and CDR2 (germline): SGHTA, FQGTGA. Trimming pared 1 base from V and 3 bases from J, leaving 13 bases between. The CDR3 reads CASSLIYRGNYEQYF. The CDR3 region has the DNA TGTGCCAGCAGCTTAATCTATCGAGGGAACTACGAGCAGTACTTC.

This clone was seen a handful of times. The rearrangement uses TRBV2 and TRBJ2-2, with D possibly TRBD2 on 5 matching bases. This CDR3 is 12 amino acids long. The ends were cut back, 6 bases at V and 3 bases at J, with 5 bases in the middle. Germline assignment: CDR1 SNHLY and CDR2 FYNNEI. The CDR3 is CASRGDTGELFF. Written as DNA, the CDR3 is TGTGCCAGCAGGGGAGACACCGGGGAGCTGTTTTTT.